The clone carrying this T cell receptor beta chain has only a few counts. The sample is drawn from a study of T cells in Graves' hyperthyroidism and ophthalmopathy. Lactation, pregnancy, other autoimmune disease or uncontrolled infection led to exclusion of patients. At first hyperthyroidism diagnosis, before any ophthalmopathy symptoms, the blood sample was collected. PBMCs were sourced from approximately 9.3 ml fresh peripheral blood. CDR3 size: 16 residues. Deletions cut 0 bases from V and 8 bases from J, with 16 bases between. Germline V gene lookup returns CDR1 LNHNV and CDR2 YYDKDF (reference sequence). TCR beta CDR3 sequences were amplified from RNA transcripts. The TCR CDR3 was amplified in a first-round RT-PCR using the HTBI primer set. TCRdb passed the multiplex PCR reads through MiXCR, listing each CDR3 protein once. The data contain a few hundred thousand distinct CDR3 sequences, approximately 14% of them singletons.

This sequence joins TRBV15 and TRBJ1-4, with D tentatively TRBD1 (5 bases). Sequencing was done on a sample of blood. The TCR comes from a woman between 18 and 29 years old with Graves' hyperthyroidism that later progressed to Graves' ophthalmopathy. In DNA, the CDR3 is TGTGCCACCAGCAGAGATCTTAGGGGAGGTTGGGAAAAACTGTTTTTT. Protein product: CATSRDLRGGWEKLFF.